This T cell receptor beta chain was sequenced in a study of T cells after yellow fever vaccination. General observations from the study: Abundant clonotypes from the bulk population could have been carried over as contaminants into FACS-sorted repertoires. Overlap between CD4 and CD8 compartments was detected for a small share of clonotypes.

CDR1 and CDR2 from the germline V gene are SGHRS and YFSETQ. V lost 2 bases, J lost 5 bases, and 11 bases lay in between. The CDR3 consists of 13 residues. This clonotype was counted a few times. As yet, its antigen is unknown. MiXCR, applied by TCRdb to the 5' RACE reads, yields one record per CDR3 protein. The sample lists hundreds of thousands of distinct CDR3 sequences; roughly 9% were seen once. This TCR came from a man younger than 35 who received the YFV17D yellow fever vaccine. Sequencing was performed on CD4+ T cells sorted from PBMCs, taken 5 days after the yellow fever booster vaccination. The chain joins TRBV5-1 to TRBJ2-7; D possibly corresponds to TRBD2 (6 bases). The CDR3 DNA reads TGCGCCAGCAGCTTTTACGGGGAGGACGAGCAGTACTTC. Translation: CASSFYGEDEQYF. Full variable domain (remainder filled in from reference TRBV5-1 and TRBJ2-7): KAGVTQTPRYLIKTRGQQVTLSCSPISGHRSVSWYQQTPGQGLQFLFEYFSETQRNKGNFPGRFSGRQFSNSRSEMNVSTLELGDSALYLCASSFYGEDEQYFGPGTRLTVT.